Presented here are 22 T cell receptor beta chains from one specimen sequenced in a study of CD8 T cells in Susac syndrome. RNA was extracted with the RNeasy kit, and a quantity of roughly 0.45 to 1 ug was reverse transcribed using random hexamers. TCRdb re-derived calls from the immunoSEQ multiplex PCR reads in MiXCR, one entry per CDR3 protein. The repertoire includes 140,000 or so distinct CDR3 sequences, 85% to 95% of them detected once, and about 0.11% sits in the top ten. The material sequenced was CD4+ T cells from PBMCs. These receptors were obtained from a human donor with multiple sclerosis.

The chain joins TRBV5-1 to TRBJ2-7; TRBD2 might be the D (6 bases). V was trimmed by 4 bases and J by 4 bases, leaving 12 bases between them. CDR1 SGHRS and CDR2 YFSETQ come from the germline V gene. This CDR3 has 13 residues. The CDR3 is CASSQNRGYEQYF. The CDR3 nucleotides are TGCGCCAGCAGCCAAAATCGGGGGTACGAGCAGTACTTC.

The chain recombines TRBV2 with TRBJ2-5, with D perhaps TRBD1 (6 bases). Trimming pared 2 bases from V and 5 bases from J, leaving 12 bases between. In germline, CDR1 is SNHLY, CDR2 FYNNEI. The CDR3 is made up of 14 amino acids. CDR3 sequence reads: CASSESRRGETQYF. The DNA of the CDR3 is TGTGCCAGCAGTGAAAGTCGTAGGGGGGAGACCCAGTACTTC.

J is TRBJ1-5 and V is TRBV30, with D hard to call. CDR1 and CDR2 from the germline V gene are GTSNPN and SVGIG (reference sequence). V was pared by 2 bases and J by 4 bases, with 6 bases between. This CDR3 is 12 amino acids long. CDR3 DNA sequence: TGTGCCTGGAGTACATATAATCAGCCCCAGCATTTT. This codes for CAWSTYNQPQHF.

The rearrangement joins TRBV29-1 to TRBJ1-1; 7 bases are shared with TRBD1. The CDR3 has 12 amino acids. V dropped 7 bases and J dropped 1; count of bases not matched to a gene: 3. CDR1 and CDR2 from the germline V gene are SQVTM and ANQGSEA. In nucleotides, the CDR3 is TGCAGCGCGGGACAGCAGAACACTGAAGCTTTCTTT. It encodes CSAGQQNTEAFF.

The rearrangement uses TRBV24-1 and TRBJ2-2; D assignment may be TRBD1 or TRBD2 (6 bases each). The CDR3 sequence is 16 residues long. The germline V gene has CDR1 KGHDR and CDR2 SFDVKD. V lost 5 bases and J lost 5, with 17 bases in between. CDR3 bases: TGTGCCACCAGTGCCATTTCGGGGGCACGTACCGGGGAGCTGTTTTTT. Encoded protein: CATSAISGARTGELFF.

The chain joins TRBV24-1 to TRBJ2-2; D gene uncertain. The germline CDR1 and CDR2 sequences are KGHDR and SFDVKD. V lost 1 base and J 1 base, leaving 3 bases between the germline ends. The CDR3 sequence is 14 residues long. This chain's CDR3 is CATSDLRNTGELFF. DNA of the CDR3: TGTGCCACCAGTGATTTAAGGAACACCGGGGAGCTGTTTTTT.

The CDR3, as DNA: TGTGCCAGCAGTATATCTACAAGTTCACCCCTCCACTTT. It encodes CASSISTSSPLHF. The V and J genes are TRBV12-3 or TRBV12-4 and TRBJ1-6; no reliable D call. The length of the CDR3 is 13 residues. The germline V and J ends were trimmed by 5 bases and 9 bases, with 11 bases remaining between them.

The chain combines TRBV2 with TRBJ2-1; D remains unclear. The CDR3 has 12 residues. Germline V gene sequence: CDR1 SNHLY, CDR2 FYNNEI. Trimming cost V 3 bases and J 7 bases, with 7 bases left between them. CDR3 nucleotide sequence: TGTGCCAGCAGTGATTCCCTGAATGAGCAGTTCTTC. This encodes CASSDSLNEQFF.

The CDR3 nucleotides are TGTGCCAGCAGCCCAGAATTGACGAACACCGGGGAGCTGTTTTTT. Translating gives CASSPELTNTGELFF. The chain is built from TRBV7-8 and TRBJ2-2; no clear D gene. CDR3 length: 15 amino acids. V was clipped by 5 bases and J by 0 bases, with 10 bases between them. The germline gives CDR1 SGHVS, CDR2 FQNEAQ.

This chain links TRBV28 with TRBJ2-7, with D maybe TRBD1 (6 bases). The germline CDR1 and CDR2 sequences are MDHEN and SYDVKM. The ends were cut back, 6 bases at V and 3 bases at J, with 15 bases in the middle. The CDR3 totals 14 residues. CDR3 region: CASRKQGLRYEQYF. The CDR3 DNA is TGTGCCAGCAGGAAACAGGGCCTCCGCTACGAGCAGTACTTC.

This sequence joins TRBV7-3 and TRBJ1-1; D uncertain. There are 13 residues in the CDR3. Germline V CDR1 and CDR2: SGHTA, FQGTGA. V was clipped by 0 bases and J by 3 bases, with 5 bases between them. The DNA for the CDR3 is TGTGCCAGCAGCTTAACAGGGTACACTGAAGCTTTCTTT. It translates to CASSLTGYTEAFF.

V is TRBV9 and J is TRBJ2-7; D may be TRBD1 or TRBD2 (6 bases each). Per the germline V gene, CDR1 is SGDLS and CDR2 is YYNGEE. Trimming left V 0 bases short and J 4 bases short, with 11 bases between. The CDR3 has 14 residues. CDR3 protein: CASSVGGAMYEQYF. The CDR3 nucleotides are TGTGCCAGCAGCGTAGGGGGGGCGATGTACGAGCAGTACTTC.

The CDR3, as DNA: TGCAGCGTCGGGACAGGTAGGAATGAGCAGTTCTTC. Protein: CSVGTGRNEQFF. J is TRBJ2-1 and V is TRBV29-1, with 8 bases matching TRBD1. The CDR3 is 12 amino acids. Germline V gene data show CDR1 as SQVTM and CDR2 as ANQGSEA. V trimming: 6 bases; J trimming: 7 bases; junction bases outside the gene matches: 5.

This chain links TRBV27 with TRBJ2-1; the D gene is possibly TRBD1 (6 bases). Trimming removed 1 base at V and 0 bases at J, with 13 bases between. The germline gives CDR1 MNHEY, CDR2 SMNVEV (reference sequence). CDR3 length: 17 residues. The CDR3 DNA reads as TGTGCCAGCAGTTTATTGGGGGCCGCCCGCTCCTACAATGAGCAGTTCTTC. Translating it yields CASSLLGAARSYNEQFF.

The rearrangement joins TRBV7-2 to TRBJ2-5; TRBD2 agrees at 8 bases. Germline values: CDR1 SGHTA, CDR2 FQGNSA. The CDR3 has 15 amino acids. The J segment lost 1 base and the V segment lost 5 bases, leaving 6 bases of the junction unmatched. CDR3 in amino acids: CASSPGGAPQETQYF. Here the CDR3 DNA reads TGTGCCAGCAGCCCCGGGGGGGCCCCCCAAGAGACCCAGTACTTC.

The rearrangement joins TRBV28 to TRBJ2-3; D not certain. V was shortened by 6 bases and J by 3 bases, with 7 bases between the two germline ends. The CDR3 runs 12 residues. Germline V CDR1 and CDR2: MDHEN, SYDVKM. Here the CDR3 DNA reads TGTGCCAGCAGCGAAGGGACAGATACGCAGTATTTT. Translation gives CASSEGTDTQYF.

This chain joins TRBV6-5 and TRBJ2-2; D ambiguous. The CDR3 is 13 amino acids. Trimming pared 6 bases from V and 5 bases from J, leaving 10 bases between. In germline, CDR1 is MNHEY, CDR2 SVGAGI. CDR3 in amino acids: CASSRASTGELFF. DNA for the CDR3: TGTGCCAGCAGCCGGGCTTCGACCGGGGAGCTGTTTTTT.

V gene TRBV7-3 combines with J gene TRBJ2-3; 8 bases are shared with TRBD2. CDR3 length: 17 amino acids. Germline V gene data show CDR1 as SGHTA and CDR2 as FQGTGA. Losses at the gene ends were 5 bases for V and 0 bases for J; bases not matched to a gene: 10. The CDR3 loop is CASSPGTRIQSTDTQYF. The CDR3 nucleotides read TGTGCCAGCAGCCCCGGGACTAGAATACAAAGCACAGATACGCAGTATTTT.

The chain combines TRBV29-1 with TRBJ1-1; D is undetermined. V was trimmed by 4 bases and J by 0 bases, leaving 15 bases between them. Germline V gene sequence: CDR1 SQVTM, CDR2 ANQGSEA. The CDR3 is 15 amino acids. The CDR3 coding sequence is TGCAGCGTTGTGTGGAGGAGCTTAATGAACACTGAAGCTTTCTTT. Its translation is CSVVWRSLMNTEAFF.

The chain joins TRBV20-1 to TRBJ2-3; D unresolved. Trimming pared 5 bases from V and 6 bases from J, leaving 9 bases between. CDR3 length equals 11 residues. The germline CDR1 and CDR2 sequences are DFQATT and SNEGSKA (reference sequence). The CDR3 here is CSAPGVDTQYF. The CDR3 DNA reads as TGCAGTGCTCCCGGTGTGGATACGCAGTATTTT.

V usage is TRBV15 and J usage is TRBJ2-1; no firm D call. Trimming cost V 6 bases and J 9 bases, with 18 bases left between them. The CDR3 loop spans 14 amino acids. The germline V gene encodes CDR1 LNHNV and CDR2 YYDKDF (reference sequence). The DNA for the CDR3 is TGTGCCACCAGGGCAGAGTCTGGTTTTGGTGAGCAGTTCTTC. Its translation is CATRAESGFGEQFF.

The chain recombines TRBV28 with TRBJ2-7, with D possibly being TRBD1 (6 bases). CDR1 is MDHEN, CDR2 SYDVKM, per germline. Between the trimmed V and J ends, which lost 4 bases and 5 bases, there was a span of 6 bases. The CDR3 is 11 residues long. The CDR3 loop is CASSYRDEQYF. CDR3 DNA: TGTGCCAGCAGTTACAGGGACGAGCAGTACTTC. The variable domain in full, completed from reference TRBV28 and TRBJ2-7, reads DVKVTQSSRYLVKRTGEKVFLECVQDMDHENMFWYRQDPGLGLRLIYFSYDVKMKEKGDIPEGYSVSREKKERFSLILESASTNQTSMYLCASSYRDEQYFGPGTRLTVT.